This T cell receptor (beta chain) appears in the sequencing data of a study of T cell changes during pregnancy in multiple sclerosis. Some clones are missing from TCRdb's copy, which holds only in-frame ones; the method was immunoSEQ multiplex PCR. Here the sample spans approximately 93,000 clones, approximately 89% being singletons. Germline V lookup: CDR1 SGHRS, CDR2 YFSETQ. The V end lost 5 bases, the J end lost 6 bases, and 24 bases lay between the germline ends. The CDR3 is 16 residues long. This material consisted of peripheral blood, taken before pregnancy. This sequence joins TRBV5-1 and TRBJ2-7; tentative D call: TRBD1 (6 bases). The sequence derives from a female donor with multiple sclerosis, enrolled in a pregnancy study. CDR3 amino acids: CASSQPGQASKSEQYF. The CDR3, as DNA: TGCGCCAGCAGTCAGCCGGGACAAGCTAGTAAAAGCGAGCAGTACTTC. The full variable domain, rest sourced from reference TRBV5-1 and TRBJ2-7, is KAGVTQTPRYLIKTRGQQVTLSCSPISGHRSVSWYQQTPGQGLQFLFEYFSETQRNKGNFPGRFSGRQFSNSRSEMNVSTLELGDSALYLCASSQPGQASKSEQYFGPGTRLTVT.